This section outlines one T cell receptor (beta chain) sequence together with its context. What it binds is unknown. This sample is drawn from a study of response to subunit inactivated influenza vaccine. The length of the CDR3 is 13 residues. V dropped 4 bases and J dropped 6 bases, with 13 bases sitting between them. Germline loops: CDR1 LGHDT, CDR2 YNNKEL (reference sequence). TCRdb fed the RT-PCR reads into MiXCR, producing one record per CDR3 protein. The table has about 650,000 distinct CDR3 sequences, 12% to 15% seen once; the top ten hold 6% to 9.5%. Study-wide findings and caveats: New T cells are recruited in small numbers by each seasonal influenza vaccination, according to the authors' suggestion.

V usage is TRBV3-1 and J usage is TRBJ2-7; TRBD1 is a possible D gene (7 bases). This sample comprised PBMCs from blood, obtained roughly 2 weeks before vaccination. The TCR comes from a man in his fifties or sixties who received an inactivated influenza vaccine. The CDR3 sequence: CASSRQGGAEQYF. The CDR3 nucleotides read TGTGCCAGCAGCCGACAGGGAGGTGCCGAGCAGTACTTC.